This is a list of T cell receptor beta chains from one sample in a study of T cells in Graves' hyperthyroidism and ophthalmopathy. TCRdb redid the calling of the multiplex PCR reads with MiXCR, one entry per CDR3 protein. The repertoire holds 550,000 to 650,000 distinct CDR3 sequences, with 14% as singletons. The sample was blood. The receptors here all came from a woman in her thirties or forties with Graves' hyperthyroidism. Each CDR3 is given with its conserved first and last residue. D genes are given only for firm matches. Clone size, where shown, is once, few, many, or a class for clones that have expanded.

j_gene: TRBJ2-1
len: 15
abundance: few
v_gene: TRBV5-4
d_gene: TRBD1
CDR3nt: TGTGCCAGCAGCTTGGAGGGGACAGTAAACAATGAGCAGTTCTTC
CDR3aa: CASSLEGTVNNEQFF

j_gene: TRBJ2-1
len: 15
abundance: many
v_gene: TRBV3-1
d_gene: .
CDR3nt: TGTGCCAGCAGCCAAGAAAGCGGAGTTGACAATGAGCAGTTCTTC
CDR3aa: CASSQESGVDNEQFF

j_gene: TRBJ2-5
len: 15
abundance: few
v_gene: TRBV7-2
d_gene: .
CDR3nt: TGTGCCAGCAGTATGACTAGTGGGGACGGTGAGACCCAGTACTTC
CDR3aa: CASSMTSGDGETQYF

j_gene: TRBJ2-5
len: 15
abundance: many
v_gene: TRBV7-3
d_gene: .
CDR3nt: TGTGCCAGCAGCCCCCGGGGCGGAGGGGGGGAGACCCAGTACTTC
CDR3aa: CASSPRGGGGETQYF

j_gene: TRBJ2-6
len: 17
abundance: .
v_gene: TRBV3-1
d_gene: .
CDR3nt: TGTGCCAGCAGCCAAGATCTTCGAAGCTCTGGGGCCAACGTCCTGACTTTC
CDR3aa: CASSQDLRSSGANVLTF

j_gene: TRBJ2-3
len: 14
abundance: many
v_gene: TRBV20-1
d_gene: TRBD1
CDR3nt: TGCAGTGCTATGGCAGGGGGCATCACAGATACGCAGTATTTT
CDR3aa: CSAMAGGITDTQYF

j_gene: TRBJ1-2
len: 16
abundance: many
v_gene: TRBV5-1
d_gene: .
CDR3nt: TGCGCCAGCAGCTTGGCCGGACAGCTGAATGGCTATGGCTACACCTTC
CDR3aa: CASSLAGQLNGYGYTF

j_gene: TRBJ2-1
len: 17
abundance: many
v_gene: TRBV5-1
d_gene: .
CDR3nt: TGCGCCAGCAGCTTGGCCGCAGCTCTTCTCACCTACAATGAGCAGTTCTTC
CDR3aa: CASSLAAALLTYNEQFF

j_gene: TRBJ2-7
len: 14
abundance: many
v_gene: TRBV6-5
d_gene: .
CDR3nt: TGTGCCAGCAGTTACCGGGACCAGGGTTACGAGCAGTACTTC
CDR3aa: CASSYRDQGYEQYF

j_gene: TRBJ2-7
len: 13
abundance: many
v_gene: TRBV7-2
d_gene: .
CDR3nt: TGTGCCAGCAGCGCGGACAGATACTACGAGCAGTACTTC
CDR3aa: CASSADRYYEQYF

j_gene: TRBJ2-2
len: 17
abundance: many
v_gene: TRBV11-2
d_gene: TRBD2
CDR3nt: TGTGCCAGCAGCGACCACGGACTAGCGGGAGCGGACGGGGAGCTGTTTTTT
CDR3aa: CASSDHGLAGADGELFF

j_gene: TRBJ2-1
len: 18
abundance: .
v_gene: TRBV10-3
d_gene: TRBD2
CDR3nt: TGTGCCATCAGTGGGACTAGCGGGAGTTCATTCTCCTACAATGAGCAGTTCTTC
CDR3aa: CAISGTSGSSFSYNEQFF

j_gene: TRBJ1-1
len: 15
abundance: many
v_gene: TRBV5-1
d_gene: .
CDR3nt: TGCGCCAGCAGCTTGGCTACGACAGCGAACACTGAAGCTTTCTTT
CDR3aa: CASSLATTANTEAFF

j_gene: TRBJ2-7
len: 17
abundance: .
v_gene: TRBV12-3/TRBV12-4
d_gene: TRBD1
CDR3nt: TGTGCCAGCAGTTCCTCCCCCGGACAGGGGGTTACCTACGAGCAGTACTTC
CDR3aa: CASSSSPGQGVTYEQYF

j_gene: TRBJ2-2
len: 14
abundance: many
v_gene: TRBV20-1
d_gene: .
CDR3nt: TGCAGTGCTAATCCGGTAGAGACCACCGGGGAGCTGTTTTTT
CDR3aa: CSANPVETTGELFF

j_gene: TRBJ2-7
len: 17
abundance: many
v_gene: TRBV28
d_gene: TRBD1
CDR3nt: TGTGCCAGCAGTTTATTGAGGATGGGACAGGGGTCCTACGAGCAGTACTTC
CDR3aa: CASSLLRMGQGSYEQYF

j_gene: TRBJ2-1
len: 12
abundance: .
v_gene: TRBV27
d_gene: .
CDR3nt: TGTGCCAGCAGTTTATGGGGAGATGAGCAGTTCTTC
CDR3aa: CASSLWGDEQFF

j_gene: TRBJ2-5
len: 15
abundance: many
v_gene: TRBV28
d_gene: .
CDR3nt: TGTGCCAGCAGTATGGGGCAGGCGTACCAAGAGACCCAGTACTTC
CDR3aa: CASSMGQAYQETQYF

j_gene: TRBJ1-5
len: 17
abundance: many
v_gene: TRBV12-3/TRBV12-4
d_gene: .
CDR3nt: TGTGCCAGCAGTTTTACCGACGTTGGGGTAAGCAATCAGCCCCAGCATTTT
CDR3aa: CASSFTDVGVSNQPQHF

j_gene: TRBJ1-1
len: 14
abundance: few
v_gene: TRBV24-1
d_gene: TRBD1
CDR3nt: TGTGCCACCCTGCCTGACAGGGCGAGGGATCGAGCTTTCTTT
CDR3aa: CATLPDRARDRAFF

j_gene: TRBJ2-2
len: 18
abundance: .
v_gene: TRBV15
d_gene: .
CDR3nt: TGTGCCACCAGCAGGCCATACCGGGACCTAACGAACACCGGGGAGCTGTTTTTT
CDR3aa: CATSRPYRDLTNTGELFF

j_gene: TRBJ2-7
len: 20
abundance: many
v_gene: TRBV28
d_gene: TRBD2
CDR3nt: TGTGCCAGCAGTTCCCCGACCCCGTTTAGACTAGCGGGGGGGTCCTACGAGCAGTACTTC
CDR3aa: CASSSPTPFRLAGGSYEQYF

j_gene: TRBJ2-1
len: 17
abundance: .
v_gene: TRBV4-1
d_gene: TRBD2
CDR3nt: TGCGCCAGCAGCCACTGGGCCGGACTAGCGGATAACAATGAGCAGTTCTTC
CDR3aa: CASSHWAGLADNNEQFF

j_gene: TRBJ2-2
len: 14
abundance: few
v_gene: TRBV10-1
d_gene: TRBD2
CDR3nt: TGCGCCAGCAGGGCGGGAGAAGACACCGGGGAGCTGTTTTTT
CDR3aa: CASRAGEDTGELFF

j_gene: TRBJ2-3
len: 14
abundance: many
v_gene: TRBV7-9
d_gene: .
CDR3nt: TGTGCCAGCAGCCAGCTGGGGGCCACAGATACGCAGTATTTT
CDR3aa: CASSQLGATDTQYF

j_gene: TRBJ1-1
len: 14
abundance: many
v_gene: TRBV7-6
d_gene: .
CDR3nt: TGTGCCAGCAGTCCCCGGCAGGGGAGAACTGAAGCTTTCTTT
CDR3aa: CASSPRQGRTEAFF

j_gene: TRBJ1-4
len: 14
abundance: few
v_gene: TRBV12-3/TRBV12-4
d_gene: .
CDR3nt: TGTGCCAGCACTCGGGACCCCGTAACTGAAAAACTGTTTTTT
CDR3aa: CASTRDPVTEKLFF

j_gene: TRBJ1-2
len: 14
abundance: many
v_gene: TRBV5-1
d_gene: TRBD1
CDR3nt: TGCGCCAGCACGGGGACAGAACCTACCTATGGCTACACCTTC
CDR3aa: CASTGTEPTYGYTF

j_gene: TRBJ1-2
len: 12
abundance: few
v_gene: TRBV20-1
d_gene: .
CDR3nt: TGCAGTGCTACGGGGACCGGGTATGGCTACACCTTC
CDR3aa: CSATGTGYGYTF

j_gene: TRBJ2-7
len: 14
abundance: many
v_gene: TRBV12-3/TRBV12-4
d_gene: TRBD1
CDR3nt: TGTGCCAGCAGTTTAGAGGGACAGCGGTACGAGCAGTACTTC
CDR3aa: CASSLEGQRYEQYF

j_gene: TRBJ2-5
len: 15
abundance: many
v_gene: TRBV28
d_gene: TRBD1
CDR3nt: TGTGCCAGCAGGACCCCGGGACAGGATAGGGAGACCCAGTACTTC
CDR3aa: CASRTPGQDRETQYF

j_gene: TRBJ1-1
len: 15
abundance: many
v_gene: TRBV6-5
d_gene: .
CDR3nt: TGTGCCAGCAGTTACATTGGGGTTTTGAACACTGAAGCTTTCTTT
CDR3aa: CASSYIGVLNTEAFF

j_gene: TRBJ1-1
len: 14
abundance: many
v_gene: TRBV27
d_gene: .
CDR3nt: TGTGCCAGCAGTTCTCGGGGGGCGAGTACTGAAGCTTTCTTT
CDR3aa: CASSSRGASTEAFF

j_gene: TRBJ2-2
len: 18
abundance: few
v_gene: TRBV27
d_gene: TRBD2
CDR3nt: TGTGCCAGCAGTTCTCACCTGACTAGCGACTCGAACACCGGGGAGCTGTTTTTT
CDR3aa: CASSSHLTSDSNTGELFF

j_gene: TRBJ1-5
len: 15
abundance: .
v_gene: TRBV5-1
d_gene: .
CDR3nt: TGCGCCAGCAGCTTGGAAGCTGGAAACAATCAGCCCCAGCATTTT
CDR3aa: CASSLEAGNNQPQHF

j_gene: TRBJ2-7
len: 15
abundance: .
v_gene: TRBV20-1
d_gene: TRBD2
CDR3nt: TGCAGTGCAATGGACGCGGCGGGAGGGCCGAACGAGCAGTACTTC
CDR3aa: CSAMDAAGGPNEQYF

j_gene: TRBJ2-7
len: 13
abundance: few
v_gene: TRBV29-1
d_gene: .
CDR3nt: TGCAGCGTTTCGACAGTTGGTCTGGACGAGCAGTACTTC
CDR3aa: CSVSTVGLDEQYF

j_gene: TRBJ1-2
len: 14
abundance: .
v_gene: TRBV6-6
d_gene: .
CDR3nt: TGTGCCAGCAGTTACTCGGGAGCGATGAATGGCTACACCTTC
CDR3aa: CASSYSGAMNGYTF

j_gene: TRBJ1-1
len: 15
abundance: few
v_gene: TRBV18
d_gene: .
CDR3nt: TGTGCCAGCTCACCTATTGGGGTACAGAACACTGAAGCTTTCTTT
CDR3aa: CASSPIGVQNTEAFF

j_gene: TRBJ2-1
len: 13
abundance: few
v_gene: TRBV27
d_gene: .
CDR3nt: TGTGCCAGCAGTCAAGGACAGTACAATGAGCAGTTCTTC
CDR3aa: CASSQGQYNEQFF

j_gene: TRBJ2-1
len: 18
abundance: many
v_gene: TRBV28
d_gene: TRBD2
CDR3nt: TGTGCCAGCAGTTCACTAGCGGGAGGTCTGAGCTCCTACAATGAGCAGTTCTTC
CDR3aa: CASSSLAGGLSSYNEQFF

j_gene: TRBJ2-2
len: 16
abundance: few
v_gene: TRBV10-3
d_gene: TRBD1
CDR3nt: TGTGCCATCAGTGCGGGACAGGGACGAACAACCGGGGAGCTGTTTTTT
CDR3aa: CAISAGQGRTTGELFF

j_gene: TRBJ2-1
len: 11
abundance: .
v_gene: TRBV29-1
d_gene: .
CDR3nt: TGCAGCGTTGTAGGTGGAAATGAGCAGTTCTTC
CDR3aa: CSVVGGNEQFF

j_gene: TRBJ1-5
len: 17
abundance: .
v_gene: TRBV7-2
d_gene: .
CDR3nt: TGTGCCAGCAGCTTAGCCGGACCGTTGGCTGGCAATCAGCCCCAGCATTTT
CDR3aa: CASSLAGPLAGNQPQHF

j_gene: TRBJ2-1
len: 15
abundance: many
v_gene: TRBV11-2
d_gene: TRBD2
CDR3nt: TGTGCCAGCAGCCCATTAGCGGGACCAAACAATGAGCAGTTCTTC
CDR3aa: CASSPLAGPNNEQFF

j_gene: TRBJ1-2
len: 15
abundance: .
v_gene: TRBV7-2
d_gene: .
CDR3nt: TGTGCCAGCAGCTTCCGACAGGTCACAAACTATGGCTACACCTTC
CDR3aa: CASSFRQVTNYGYTF

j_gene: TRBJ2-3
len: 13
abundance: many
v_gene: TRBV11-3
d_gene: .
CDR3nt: TGTGCCAGCAGCTCCAGGGCCACAGATACGCAGTATTTT
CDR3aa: CASSSRATDTQYF

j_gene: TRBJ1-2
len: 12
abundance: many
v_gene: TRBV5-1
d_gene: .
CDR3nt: TGCGCCAGCAGCTTGGCCGGGGAGGGCTACACCTTC
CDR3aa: CASSLAGEGYTF

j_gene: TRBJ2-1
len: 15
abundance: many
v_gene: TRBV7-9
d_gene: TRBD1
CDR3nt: TGTGCCAGCAGTCGACAGGGTACGGGGACCAATGAGCAGTTCTTC
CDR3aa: CASSRQGTGTNEQFF

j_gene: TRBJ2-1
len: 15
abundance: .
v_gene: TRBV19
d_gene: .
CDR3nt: TGTGCCAGTAGTATAGAACAGGGCGTTTACAATGAGCAGTTCTTC
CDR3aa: CASSIEQGVYNEQFF

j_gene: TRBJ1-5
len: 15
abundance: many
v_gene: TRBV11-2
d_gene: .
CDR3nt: TGTGCCAGCAGCTATGGGGGGGGAAGCAATCAGCCCCAGCATTTT
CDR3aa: CASSYGGGSNQPQHF

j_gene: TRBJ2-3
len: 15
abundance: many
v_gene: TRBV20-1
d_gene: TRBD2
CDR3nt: TGCAGTGCCTCCGGGACTAGCGGGAGTACAGATACGCAGTATTTT
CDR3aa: CSASGTSGSTDTQYF

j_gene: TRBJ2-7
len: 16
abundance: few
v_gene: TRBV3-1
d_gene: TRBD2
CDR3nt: TGTGCCAGCAGCCACGATCCGGGACTAGCTTCCTACGAGCAGTACTTC
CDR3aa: CASSHDPGLASYEQYF

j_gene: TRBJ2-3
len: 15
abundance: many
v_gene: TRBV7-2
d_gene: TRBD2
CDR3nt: TGTGCCAGCAGCTTAGCTCTAGCGGGCACGGATACGCAGTATTTT
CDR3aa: CASSLALAGTDTQYF

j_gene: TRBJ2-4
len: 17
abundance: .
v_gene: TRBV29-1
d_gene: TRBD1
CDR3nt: TGCAGCGTTGAAGATTGGAGGACAGGGGTTGGCAAAAACATTCAGTACTTC
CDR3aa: CSVEDWRTGVGKNIQYF